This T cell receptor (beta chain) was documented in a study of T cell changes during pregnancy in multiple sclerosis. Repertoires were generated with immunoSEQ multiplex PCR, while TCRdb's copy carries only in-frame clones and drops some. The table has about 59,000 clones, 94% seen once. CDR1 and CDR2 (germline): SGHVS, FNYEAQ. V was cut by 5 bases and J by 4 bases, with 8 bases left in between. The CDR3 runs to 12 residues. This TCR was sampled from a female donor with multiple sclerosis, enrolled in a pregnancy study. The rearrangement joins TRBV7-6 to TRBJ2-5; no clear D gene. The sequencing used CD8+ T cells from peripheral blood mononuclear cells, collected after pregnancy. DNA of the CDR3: TGTGCCAGCAGCGGCATGATAGAGACCCAGTACTTC. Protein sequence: CASSGMIETQYF.